What follows is one TCR beta chain and its context. Sequencing used immunoSEQ multiplex PCR; TCRdb keeps in-frame clones, though not all of them. The repertoire holds 150,000 to 200,000 clones, 70% to 90% seen once, with 0.99% in the top ten. This sample is part of a study of blood T cell repertoires in COVID-19. The germline V gene encodes CDR1 SGHTA and CDR2 FQGNSA. CDR3 length: 13 residues. Trimming took 5 bases from V and 3 from J, leaving 8 bases between them. The sample taken for sequencing was peripheral blood. The J gene is TRBJ2-1, the V gene TRBV7-2, with D unresolved. The receptor was isolated from a man aged 18 to 29 with acute or convalescent COVID-19. The CDR3 here is CASSPPGYNEQFF. The CDR3 bases are TGTGCCAGCAGCCCGCCCGGCTACAATGAGCAGTTCTTC. Looking up the rest from reference TRBV7-2 and TRBJ2-1 gives the full variable domain: GAGVSQSPSNKVTEKGKDVELRCDPISGHTALYWYRQSLGQGLEFLIYFQGNSAPDKSGLPSDRFSAERTGGSVSTLTIQRTQQEDSAVYLCASSPPGYNEQFFGPGTRLTVL.